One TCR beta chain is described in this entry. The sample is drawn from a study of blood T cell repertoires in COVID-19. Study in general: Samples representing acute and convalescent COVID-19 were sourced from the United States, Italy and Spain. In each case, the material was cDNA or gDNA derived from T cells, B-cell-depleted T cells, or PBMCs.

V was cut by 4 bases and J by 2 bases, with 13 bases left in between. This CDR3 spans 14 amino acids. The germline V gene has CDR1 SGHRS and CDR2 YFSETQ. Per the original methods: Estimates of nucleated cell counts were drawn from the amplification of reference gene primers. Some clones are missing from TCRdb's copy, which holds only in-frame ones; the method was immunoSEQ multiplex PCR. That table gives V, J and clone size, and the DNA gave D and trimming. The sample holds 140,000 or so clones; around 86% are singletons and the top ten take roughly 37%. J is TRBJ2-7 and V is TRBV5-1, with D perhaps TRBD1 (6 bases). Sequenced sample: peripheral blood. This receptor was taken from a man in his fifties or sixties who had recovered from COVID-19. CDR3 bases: TGCGCCAGCAGCCTACAGGGTGTCACCTACGAGCAGTACTTC. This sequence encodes CASSLQGVTYEQYF.